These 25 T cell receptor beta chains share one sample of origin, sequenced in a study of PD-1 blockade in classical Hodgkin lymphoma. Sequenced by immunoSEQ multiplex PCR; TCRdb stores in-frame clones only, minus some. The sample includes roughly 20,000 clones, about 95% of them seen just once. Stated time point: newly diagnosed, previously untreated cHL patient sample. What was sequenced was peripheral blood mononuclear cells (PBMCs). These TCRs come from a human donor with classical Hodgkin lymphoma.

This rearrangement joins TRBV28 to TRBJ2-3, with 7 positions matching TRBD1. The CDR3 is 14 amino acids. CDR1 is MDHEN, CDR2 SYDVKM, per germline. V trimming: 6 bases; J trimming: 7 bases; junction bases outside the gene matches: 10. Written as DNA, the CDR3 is TGTGCCAGCAGGCCGACAGGGCTTAAGTATACGCAGTATTTT. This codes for CASRPTGLKYTQYF.

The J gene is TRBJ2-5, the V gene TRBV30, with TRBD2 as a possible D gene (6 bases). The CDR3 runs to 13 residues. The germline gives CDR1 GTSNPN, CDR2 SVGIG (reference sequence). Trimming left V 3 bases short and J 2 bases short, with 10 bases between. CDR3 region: CAWRGRGQETQYF. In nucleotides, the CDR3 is TGTGCCTGGAGGGGACGGGGGCAAGAGACCCAGTACTTC.

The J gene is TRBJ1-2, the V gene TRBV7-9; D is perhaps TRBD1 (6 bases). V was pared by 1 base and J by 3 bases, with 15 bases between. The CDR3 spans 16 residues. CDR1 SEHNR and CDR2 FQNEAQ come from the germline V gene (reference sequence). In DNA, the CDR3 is TGTGCCAGCAGCTTAGTTCCGGGACAAGGGTACTATGGCTACACCTTC. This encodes CASSLVPGQGYYGYTF.

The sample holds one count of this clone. The DNA of the CDR3 is TGTGCCAGCAGCCGGCCGGGACACTTCTACAATGAGCAGTTCTTC. Translating it yields CASSRPGHFYNEQFF. The chain employs TRBV5-6 and TRBJ2-1, with a possible D match to TRBD1 (6 bases). The CDR3 runs to 15 residues. Germline-derived CDR1 and CDR2 are SGHDT and YYEEEE. Trimming took off 4 bases at V and 3 bases at J, with 14 bases between the two ends.

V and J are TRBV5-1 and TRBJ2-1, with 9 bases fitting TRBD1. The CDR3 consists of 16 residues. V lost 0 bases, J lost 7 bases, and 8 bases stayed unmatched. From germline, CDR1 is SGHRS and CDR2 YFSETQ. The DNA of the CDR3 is TGCGCCAGCAGCTTGGCCCGGGACAGGGACAGGAATGAGCAGTTCTTC. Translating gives CASSLARDRDRNEQFF.

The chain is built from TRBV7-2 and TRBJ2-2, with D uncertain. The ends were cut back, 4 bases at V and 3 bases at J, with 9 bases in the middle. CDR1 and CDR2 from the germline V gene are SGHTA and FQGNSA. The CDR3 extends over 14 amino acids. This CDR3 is CASSWDGDTGELFF. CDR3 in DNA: TGTGCCAGCAGCTGGGATGGGGACACCGGGGAGCTGTTTTTT. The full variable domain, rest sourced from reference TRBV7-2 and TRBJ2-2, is GAGVSQSPSNKVTEKGKDVELRCDPISGHTALYWYRQSLGQGLEFLIYFQGNSAPDKSGLPSDRFSAERTGGSVSTLTIQRTQQEDSAVYLCASSWDGDTGELFFGEGSRLTVL.

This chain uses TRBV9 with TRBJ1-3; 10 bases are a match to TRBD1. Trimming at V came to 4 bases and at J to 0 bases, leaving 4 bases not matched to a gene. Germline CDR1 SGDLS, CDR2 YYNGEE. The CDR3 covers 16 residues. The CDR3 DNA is TGTGCCAGCAGCCGACAGGGGGCTATCTCTGGAAACACCATATATTTT. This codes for CASSRQGAISGNTIYF.

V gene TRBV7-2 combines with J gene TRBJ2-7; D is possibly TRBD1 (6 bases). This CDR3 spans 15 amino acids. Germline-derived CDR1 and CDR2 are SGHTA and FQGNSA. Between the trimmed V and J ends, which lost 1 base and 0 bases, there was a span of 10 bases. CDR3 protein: CASSLVRGSSYEQYF. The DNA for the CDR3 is TGTGCCAGCAGCTTAGTTAGGGGGAGCTCCTACGAGCAGTACTTC.

CDR3 sequence (DNA): TGTGCCAGCAACTTTGGGAACACTGAAGCTTTCTTT. It yields the protein CASNFGNTEAFF. The V and J genes are TRBV6-4 and TRBJ1-1, with D uncertain. The CDR3 is 12 residues long. The germline V and J ends were trimmed by 7 bases and 1 base, with 7 bases remaining between them. Germline loops: CDR1 MRHNA, CDR2 SNTAGT.

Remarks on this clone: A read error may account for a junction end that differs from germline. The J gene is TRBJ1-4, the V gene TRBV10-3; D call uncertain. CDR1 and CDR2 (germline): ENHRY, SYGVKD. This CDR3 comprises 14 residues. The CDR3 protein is CAISKSAGNEKLFF. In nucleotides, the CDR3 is TGTGCCATCAGTAAGTCGGCGGGTAATGAAAAACTGTTTTTT.

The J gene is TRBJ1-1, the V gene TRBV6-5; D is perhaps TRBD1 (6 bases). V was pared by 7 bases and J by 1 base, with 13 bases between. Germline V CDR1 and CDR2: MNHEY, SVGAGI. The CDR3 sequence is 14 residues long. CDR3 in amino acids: CASTEGGKNTEAFF. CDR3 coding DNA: TGTGCCAGCACCGAAGGGGGGAAGAACACTGAAGCTTTCTTT.

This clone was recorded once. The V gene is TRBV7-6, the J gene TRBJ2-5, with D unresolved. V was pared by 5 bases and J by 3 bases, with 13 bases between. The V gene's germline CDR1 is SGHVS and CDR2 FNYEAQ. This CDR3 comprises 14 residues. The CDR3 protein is CASSPANLEETQYF. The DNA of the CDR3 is TGTGCCAGCAGCCCGGCGAATCTAGAAGAGACCCAGTACTTC.

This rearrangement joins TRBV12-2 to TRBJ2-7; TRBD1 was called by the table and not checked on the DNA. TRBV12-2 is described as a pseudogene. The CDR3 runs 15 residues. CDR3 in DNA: TGTGCAAGTCGCTCCGGGACAGGGGGCTCCTACGAGCAGTACTTC. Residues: CASRSGTGGSYEQYF.

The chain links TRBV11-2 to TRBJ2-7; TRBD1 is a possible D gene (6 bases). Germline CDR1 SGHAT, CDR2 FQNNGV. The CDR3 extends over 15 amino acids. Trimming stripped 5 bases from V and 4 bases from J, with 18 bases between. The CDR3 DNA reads TGTGCCAGCAGCCCCCATGCCGCAGGGGTGTACGAGCAGTACTTC. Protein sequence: CASSPHAAGVYEQYF.

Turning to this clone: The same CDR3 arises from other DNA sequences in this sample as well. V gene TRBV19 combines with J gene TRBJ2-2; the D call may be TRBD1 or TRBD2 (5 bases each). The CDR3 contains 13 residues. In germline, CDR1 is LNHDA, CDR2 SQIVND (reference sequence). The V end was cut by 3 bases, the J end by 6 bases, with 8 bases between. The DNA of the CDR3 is TGTGCCAGTAGTATTTCGGGGCCCGGGGAGCTGTTTTTT. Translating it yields CASSISGPGELFF.

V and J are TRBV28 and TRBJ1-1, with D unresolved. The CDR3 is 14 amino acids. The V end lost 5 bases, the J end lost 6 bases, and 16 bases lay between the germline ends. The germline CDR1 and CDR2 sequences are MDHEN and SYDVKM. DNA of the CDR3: TGTGCCAGCAGTCCCGCCCTGGGAGGATCTGAAGCTTTCTTT. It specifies CASSPALGGSEAFF.

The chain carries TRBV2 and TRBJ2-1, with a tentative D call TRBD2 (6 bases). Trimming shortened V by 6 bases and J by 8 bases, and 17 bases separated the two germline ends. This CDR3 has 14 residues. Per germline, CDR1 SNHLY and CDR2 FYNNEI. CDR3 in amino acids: CASSYDQAGDEQFF. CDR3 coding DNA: TGTGCCAGCAGCTACGACCAAGCGGGCGATGAGCAGTTCTTC.

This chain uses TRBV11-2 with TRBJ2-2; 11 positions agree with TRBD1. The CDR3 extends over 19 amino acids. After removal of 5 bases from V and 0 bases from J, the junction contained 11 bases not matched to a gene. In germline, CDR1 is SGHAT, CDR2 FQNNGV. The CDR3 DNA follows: TGTGCCAGCAGCCCTCCGGACAGGGGGCTTCGAACGAACACCGGGGAGCTGTTTTTT. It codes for CASSPPDRGLRTNTGELFF.

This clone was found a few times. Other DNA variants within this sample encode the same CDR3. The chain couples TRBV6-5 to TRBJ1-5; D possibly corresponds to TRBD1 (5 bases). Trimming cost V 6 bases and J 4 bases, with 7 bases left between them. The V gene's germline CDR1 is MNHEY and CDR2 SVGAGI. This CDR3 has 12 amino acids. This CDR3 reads CASRQGNQPQHF. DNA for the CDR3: TGTGCCAGCAGGCAGGGAAATCAGCCCCAGCATTTT.

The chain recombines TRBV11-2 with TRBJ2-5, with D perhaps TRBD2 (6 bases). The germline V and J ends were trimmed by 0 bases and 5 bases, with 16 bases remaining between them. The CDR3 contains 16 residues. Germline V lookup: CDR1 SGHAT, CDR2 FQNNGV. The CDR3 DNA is TGTGCCAGCAGCTTAGATCGGCTAGCGCTCTTGGAGACCCAGTACTTC. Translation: CASSLDRLALLETQYF.

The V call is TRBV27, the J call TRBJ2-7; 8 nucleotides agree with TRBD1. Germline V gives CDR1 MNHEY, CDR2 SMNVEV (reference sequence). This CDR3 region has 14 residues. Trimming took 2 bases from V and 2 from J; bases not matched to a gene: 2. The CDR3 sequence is CASSLGDRPYEQYF. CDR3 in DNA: TGTGCCAGCAGTTTAGGGGACAGGCCCTACGAGCAGTACTTC.

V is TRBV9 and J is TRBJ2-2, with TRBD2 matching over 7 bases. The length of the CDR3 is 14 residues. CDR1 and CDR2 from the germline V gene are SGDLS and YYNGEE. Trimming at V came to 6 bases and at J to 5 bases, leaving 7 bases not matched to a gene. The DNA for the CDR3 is TGTGCCAGCACCGAAGGGAGGGCAACCGGGGAGCTGTTTTTT. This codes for CASTEGRATGELFF. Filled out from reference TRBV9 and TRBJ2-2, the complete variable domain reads DSGVTQTPKHLITATGQRVTLRCSPRSGDLSVYWYQQSLDQGLQFLIQYYNGEERAKGNILERFSAQQFPDLHSELNLSSLELGDSALYFCASTEGRATGELFFGEGSRLTVL.

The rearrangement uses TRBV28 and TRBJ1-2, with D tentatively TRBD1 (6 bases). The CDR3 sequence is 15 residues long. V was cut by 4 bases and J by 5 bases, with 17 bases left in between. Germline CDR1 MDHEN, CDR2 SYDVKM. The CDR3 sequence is CASSYAPGERYGYTF. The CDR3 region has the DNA TGTGCCAGCAGTTATGCCCCAGGGGAGAGGTATGGCTACACCTTC.

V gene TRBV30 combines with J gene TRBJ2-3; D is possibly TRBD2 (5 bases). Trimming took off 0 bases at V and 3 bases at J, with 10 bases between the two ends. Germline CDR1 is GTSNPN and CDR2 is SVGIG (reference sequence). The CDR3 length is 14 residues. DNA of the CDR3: TGTGCCTGGAGTGTAGGAGTAGCGACAGATACGCAGTATTTT. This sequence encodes CAWSVGVATDTQYF.

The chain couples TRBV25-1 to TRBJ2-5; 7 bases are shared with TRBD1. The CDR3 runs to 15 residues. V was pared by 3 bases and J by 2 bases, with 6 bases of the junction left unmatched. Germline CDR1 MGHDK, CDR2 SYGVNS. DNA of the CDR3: TGTGCCAGCAGTGACCCCCGGGACAGACAAGAGACCCAGTACTTC. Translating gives CASSDPRDRQETQYF.